These T cell receptor beta chains were read from a single sample in a study of immune cell composition in non-small cell lung cancer. Here immunoSEQ multiplex PCR was the method, and the copy in TCRdb shows in-frame clones only, minus some. The sample carries fewer than 20,000 clones, around four fifths recorded once. These data were also filed under a second study, of CD4 T cells in lung cancer.

The sequenced sample consisted of non-adjacent lung tissue. These receptors were collected from a human donor with non-small cell lung cancer. Both conserved end residues are part of each CDR3. D genes are given only for firm matches. Only part of the rows carry a size: once, few, many, or a class if the clone is expanded.

TRBJ2-2 | TRBV5-1 | few | TRBD2 | TGCGCCAGCAGCTTGTTAGGACTAGGGGTTACCGGGGAGCTGTTTTTT | CASSLLGLGVTGELFF
TRBJ2-2 | TRBV30 | once | NA | TGTGCCTGGAGTGCGTTAGACGGGGCCACCGGGGAGCTGTTTTTT | CAWSALDGATGELFF
TRBJ1-1 | TRBV6-1 | few | TRBD1 | TGTGCCAGCAGTGAACGAAGAACAGGGGCTCTTATGAACACTGAAGCTTTCTTT | CASSERRTGALMNTEAFF
TRBJ2-2 | TRBV7-9 | NA | TRBD2 | TGTGCCAGCAGCTTTACACTAGCGGCCAACACCGGGGAGCTGTTTTTT | CASSFTLAANTGELFF
TRBJ2-7 | TRBV29-1 | NA | NA | TGCAGCGTTGAGGGACTCGACACAAACGAGCAGTACTTC | CSVEGLDTNEQYF
TRBJ1-2 | TRBV5-5 | NA | NA | TGTGCCAGCAGCTTGGTTGGGGAACTACCCTATGGCTACACCTTC | CASSLVGELPYGYTF
TRBJ1-1 | TRBV7-6 | once | NA | TGTGCCAGCAGCTTAGCCCAGGGGAGTCGGACTGAAGCTTTCTTT | CASSLAQGSRTEAFF
TRBJ1-4 | TRBV27 | NA | NA | TGTGCCAGCAGTTCCAGGGTTGCGGGAAAACTGTTTTTT | CASSSRVAGKLFF
TRBJ1-1 | TRBV19 | once | TRBD1 | TGTGCCAGTAGTAGGGGGACAGGGGTTGCGAACACTGAAGCTTTCTTT | CASSRGTGVANTEAFF
TRBJ2-7 | TRBV10-3 | few | NA | TGTGCCATCAGTGAGGACTACGAGCAGTACTTC | CAISEDYEQYF
TRBJ2-6 | TRBV19 | NA | NA | TGTGCCAGTAGGATGGGGGGGGCCAACGTCCTGACTTTC | CASRMGGANVLTF
TRBJ2-7 | TRBV2 | NA | NA | TGTGCCAGCAGTGTTCGGGGAGGCGAGCAGTACTTC | CASSVRGGEQYF
TRBJ2-3 | TRBV7-3 | NA | NA | TGTGCCAGCAGCCCGCGACTTAGCACAGATACGCAGTATTTT | CASSPRLSTDTQYF
TRBJ2-7 | TRBV27 | NA | NA | TGTGCCAGCAGTTCTCGCGGGGTTTCCTACGAGCAGTACTTC | CASSSRGVSYEQYF
TRBJ1-3 | TRBV19 | NA | NA | TGTGCCAGTAGATCCGGGAGCTCTGGAAACACCATATATTTT | CASRSGSSGNTIYF
TRBJ1-1 | TRBV9 | NA | NA | TGTGCCAGCAGCGTATTGGGAGGGGGATATACTGAAGCTTTCTTT | CASSVLGGGYTEAFF
TRBJ1-6 | TRBV7-3 | NA | NA | TGTGCCAGCAGCTCCCAGATAAATTCACCCCTCCACTTT | CASSSQINSPLHF
TRBJ2-7 | TRBV28 | NA | NA | TGTACCAGCAGTCCCGACACCTACGAGCAGTACTTC | CTSSPDTYEQYF
TRBJ2-7 | TRBV7-2 | NA | TRBD2 | TGTGCCAGCAGCTTAGACCGGACTAGCTACGAGCAGTACTTC | CASSLDRTSYEQYF
TRBJ2-2 | TRBV29-1 | NA | TRBD1 | TGCAGCGTTGAAGTCTTATTGGTGGACAGGGGCCGTCCGGAGCTGTTTTTT | CSVEVLLVDRGRPELFF
TRBJ1-3 | TRBV5-1 | NA | NA | TGCGCCAGCAGCTTGGCCGGGGGGCTAGCTGGAAACACCATATATTTT | CASSLAGGLAGNTIYF
TRBJ1-5 | TRBV2 | NA | NA | TGTGCCAGCAGTGATTCGGACGGAAGCAATCAGCCCCAGCATTTT | CASSDSDGSNQPQHF
TRBJ2-3 | TRBV6-6 | NA | NA | TGTGCCAGCAGCCCTAGCACAGATACGCAGTATTTT | CASSPSTDTQYF
TRBJ2-3 | TRBV2 | NA | TRBD2 | TGTGCCAGCAGTGTACGGGGGGAAACAGATACGCAGTATTTT | CASSVRGETDTQYF
TRBJ1-6 | TRBV28 | NA | TRBD1 | TGTGCCAGCAGTTCTACCTACGGACAGGGAAAATCACCCCTCCACTTT | CASSSTYGQGKSPLHF
TRBJ2-7 | TRBV5-1 | NA | NA | TGCGCCAGCAGCTTGACCGGCTACTACGAGCAGTACTTC | CASSLTGYYEQYF
TRBJ2-7 | TRBV5-4 | NA | NA | TGTGCCAGCAGCTTGGTAGGGCCCTACGAGCAGTACTTC | CASSLVGPYEQYF
TRBJ2-3 | TRBV7-9 | NA | NA | TGTGCCAGCAGCTCCCGTCTTCGCGGGGGCGCTGGGTCCTCAGATACGCAGTATTTT | CASSSRLRGGAGSSDTQYF
TRBJ1-1 | TRBV28 | NA | NA | TGTGCCAGCAGTTGGGGGATTGGCACTGAAGCTTTCTTT | CASSWGIGTEAFF
TRBJ1-1 | TRBV13 | NA | TRBD1 | TGTGCCAGCAGCCCTACCGGGACAGGGGAAACTGAAGCTTTCTTT | CASSPTGTGETEAFF
TRBJ1-1 | TRBV7-2 | NA | NA | TGTGCCAGCAGCTTAGGAGGGGCAGGGACTGAAGCTTTCTTT | CASSLGGAGTEAFF
TRBJ1-1 | TRBV28 | NA | NA | TGTGCCAGCAGTTCCCTCCGAAAAGGGGCTTTCTTT | CASSSLRKGAFF
TRBJ2-7 | TRBV28 | few | TRBD1 | TGTGCCAGCAGTTTGCGGGACAGGCCCCTCGAGCAGTACTTC | CASSLRDRPLEQYF
TRBJ2-7 | TRBV19 | NA | TRBD1 | TGTGCCAGTACCCCCGGGACAGGGGGCCACGAGCAGTACTTC | CASTPGTGGHEQYF
TRBJ1-1 | TRBV7-6 | NA | NA | TGTGCCAGCAGCTCGACCGGCTGGAACACTGAAGCTTTCTTT | CASSSTGWNTEAFF
TRBJ1-1 | TRBV5-1 | NA | NA | TGCGCCAGCAGCCTAGAATTGAACACTGAAGCTTTCTTT | CASSLELNTEAFF
TRBJ2-7 | TRBV9 | few | NA | TGTGCCAGCAGCGGATCTTTCGGGGGACCGGGCGAGCAGTACTTC | CASSGSFGGPGEQYF
TRBJ2-3 | TRBV7-9 | few | NA | TGTGCCAGCAGTCGCGACCGCACAGATACGCAGTATTTT | CASSRDRTDTQYF
TRBJ2-5 | TRBV5-1 | NA | TRBD1 | TGCGCCAGCAGCTTTCTCGGACAGGGCGGCATGGAGACCCAGTACTTC | CASSFLGQGGMETQYF
TRBJ2-7 | TRBV27 | few | NA | TGTGCCACAAGGGGGGCTTCCTACGAGCAGTACTTC | CATRGASYEQYF
TRBJ1-1 | TRBV13 | NA | NA | TGTGCCAGCAGCTACTACAGGGCCACTGAAGCTTTCTTT | CASSYYRATEAFF
TRBJ1-6 | TRBV10-3 | NA | NA | TGTGCCATCAGTGAACTCCAGCAGGGGAACTCACCCCTCCACTTT | CAISELQQGNSPLHF
TRBJ1-2 | TRBV6-5 | NA | TRBD1 | TGTGCCAGCAGTTCTCGACAGGGGGCGGACTATGGCTACACCTTC | CASSSRQGADYGYTF
TRBJ1-1 | TRBV7-6 | NA | NA | TGTGCCAGCAGCTTCGACACGAACACTGAAGCTTTCTTT | CASSFDTNTEAFF
TRBJ2-1 | TRBV7-9 | NA | NA | TGTGCCAGCAGCTTGGGGAGGCCGGGGGTGACGCACAATGAGCAGTTCTTC | CASSLGRPGVTHNEQFF
TRBJ2-1 | TRBV5-4 | NA | NA | TGTGCCGGAACGCGAGGGGGGTCTTCCTACAATGAGCAGTTCTTC | CAGTRGGSSYNEQFF
TRBJ1-1 | TRBV29-1 | NA | TRBD1 | TGCAGCGTTCAGACAGGGAGGACTGAAGCTTTCTTT | CSVQTGRTEAFF
TRBJ1-5 | TRBV4-3 | NA | NA | TGCGCCAGCAGCCAAGAAGTTCAGGGGTACAATCAGCCCCAGCATTTT | CASSQEVQGYNQPQHF
TRBJ2-2 | TRBV6-6 | NA | NA | TGTGCCAGCACCCCCGGTCAGACGAACACCGGGGAGCTGTTTTTT | CASTPGQTNTGELFF
TRBJ1-1 | TRBV11-2 | few | TRBD1 | TGTGCCAGCAGCCGACAGGGCAACACTGAAGCTTTCTTT | CASSRQGNTEAFF
TRBJ1-1 | TRBV15 | NA | NA | TGTGCCACCAGCAGAGCCTCTTTTGGGAACACTGAAGCTTTCTTT | CATSRASFGNTEAFF
TRBJ1-1 | TRBV18 | NA | TRBD1 | TGTGCCAGCTCAAGTACAGGGGCGGACACTGAAGCTTTCTTT | CASSSTGADTEAFF
TRBJ2-2 | TRBV11-2 | NA | TRBD1 | TGTGCCAGCAGCTTAAGGACAGGGGTGGGCACCGGGGAGCTGTTTTTT | CASSLRTGVGTGELFF
TRBJ1-2 | TRBV2 | NA | NA | TGTGCCAGCAGGCCGACAGCTAGTAACTATGGCTACACCTTC | CASRPTASNYGYTF